A selection of T cell receptor beta chains follows, all from one sample in a study of CD8+ T cells in alopecia areata. TCRdb's copy holds only in-frame clones and misses some; the assay was immunoSEQ multiplex PCR. Of about 97,000 clones in the sample, approximately 42% were seen once. Sequenced sample: CD4+ T cells sorted from blood. These TCRs come from a human donor with alopecia areata. The CDR3 runs from the conserved cysteine through the conserved F or W. Fields, in order: J gene, D gene, clone size, V gene, CDR3 DNA, CDR3 protein. The D gene is left open where the match is weak. The size entry is marked missing in some rows and otherwise reads once, few, many or a size class.

TRBJ1-5 | . | few | TRBV28 | TGTGCCAGCAGTCGGGGGGGTAATCAGCCCCAGCATTTT | CASSRGGNQPQHF
TRBJ1-5 | . | . | TRBV7-6 | TGTGCCAGCAGCCCCGGTTTTTCGGGCGGTCCAGTCAATCAGCCCCAGCATTTT | CASSPGFSGGPVNQPQHF
TRBJ2-5 | . | . | TRBV9 | TGTGCCAGCAGCGTAGCTGGGGCGGAGACCCAGTACTTC | CASSVAGAETQYF
TRBJ1-4 | . | . | TRBV27 | TGTGCCAGCAGTGTTATCAGGGGTACTAATGAAAAACTGTTTTTT | CASSVIRGTNEKLFF
TRBJ1-2 | . | . | TRBV4-2 | TGTGCCAGCAGCCAAGACGGCGGGAACAACTATGGCTACACCTTC | CASSQDGGNNYGYTF
TRBJ2-2 | . | . | TRBV30 | TGTGCCTGGGAGCAGGGAAGGTCGGCCGGGGAGCTGTTTTTT | CAWEQGRSAGELFF
TRBJ2-1 | TRBD2 | . | TRBV27 | TGTGCCAGCAGTTGGACTAGCGGGGGGAACTACAATGAGCAGTTCTTC | CASSWTSGGNYNEQFF
TRBJ2-1 | . | . | TRBV13 | TGTGCCAGCAGCTTAAGACAGGCCCCTAGCTCCTACAATGAGCAGTTCTTC | CASSLRQAPSSYNEQFF
TRBJ2-7 | . | . | TRBV7-9 | TGTGCCAGCAGCTTAGCGGGTCCGGTGGGCTACGAGCAGTACTTC | CASSLAGPVGYEQYF
TRBJ2-1 | . | . | TRBV7-2 | TGTGCCAGCAGCTTAGTGGGTGGGCTTAGCTCCTACAATGAGCAGTTCTTC | CASSLVGGLSSYNEQFF
TRBJ2-4 | TRBD1 | . | TRBV18 | TGTGCCAGCTCACCATCAGGGGGTATAAACATTCAGTACTTC | CASSPSGGINIQYF
TRBJ2-5 | . | . | TRBV29-1 | TGCAGCGTCTCTCGGCAGGCACAAGAGACCCAGTACTTC | CSVSRQAQETQYF
TRBJ1-6 | . | . | TRBV6-1 | TGTGCCAGCAGTGGTACCCGAAATTCACCCCTCCACTTT | CASSGTRNSPLHF
TRBJ2-3 | TRBD2 | . | TRBV9 | TGTGCCAGCAGCTTTAGCGGGGGAGCATTAGATACGCAGTATTTT | CASSFSGGALDTQYF
TRBJ2-1 | TRBD2 | . | TRBV13 | TGTGCCAGCAGCACCTTCGCCCGCCGGGGGGGCTCCTACAATGAGCAGTTCTTC | CASSTFARRGGSYNEQFF
TRBJ1-3 | . | many | TRBV7-2 | TGTGCCAGCAGCCAGGGAGGCGGAAACACCATATATTTT | CASSQGGGNTIYF
TRBJ2-5 | . | . | TRBV5-1 | TGCGCCAGCAGCTTGATGGGAAGATCGCAAGAGACCCAGTACTTC | CASSLMGRSQETQYF
TRBJ2-5 | TRBD2 | once | TRBV5-1 | TGCGCCAGCAGGGAAGGCGCGGGGGTCCTTAGGATGGAGACCCAGTACTTC | CASREGAGVLRMETQYF
TRBJ2-7 | TRBD2 | few | TRBV6-6 | TGTGCCAGCAGTTTCCCCGGGACTAGCGGGAGTTACGAGCAGTACTTC | CASSFPGTSGSYEQYF
TRBJ2-7 | . | . | TRBV2 | TGTGCCAGCAGTGGGAGGACTCCTTTCTCCGAGCAGTACTTC | CASSGRTPFSEQYF
TRBJ2-4 | . | . | TRBV7-2 | TGTGCCAGCAGCCCCCTTGGAGGGCCAAGCATTCAGTACTTC | CASSPLGGPSIQYF
TRBJ2-1 | . | . | TRBV6-4 | TGTGCCAGCAGTTTAGGGCCGGGGACCTACAATGAGCAGTTCTTC | CASSLGPGTYNEQFF
TRBJ1-5 | . | few | TRBV25-1 | TGTGCCAGCAGTGTAGGGGGGAGTACCCAGCCCCAGCATTTT | CASSVGGSTQPQHF
TRBJ2-7 | . | . | TRBV5-6 | TGTGCCAGCAGCTTGGCCAACTACGAGCAGTACTTC | CASSLANYEQYF
TRBJ2-2 | TRBD2 | . | TRBV30 | TGTGCCTGGAGTAGACTCCGGAGGGACACACGAAGGACTAGCGGGAGGGTAGCCGGGGAGCTGTTTTTT | CAWSRLRRDTRRTSGRVAGELFF
TRBJ2-1 | . | . | TRBV4-2 | TGTGCCAGCAGCCAAGAAGAAGGGACGGCCGCCAGTAATGAGCAGTTCTTC | CASSQEEGTAASNEQFF
TRBJ1-2 | . | . | TRBV11-2 | TGTGCCAGCAGTCAGGACAGAGGCTATGGCTACACCTTC | CASSQDRGYGYTF
TRBJ1-5 | TRBD1 | . | TRBV2 | TGTGCCAGCAGTTTAACGACAGGGACAAATCAGCCCCAGCATTTT | CASSLTTGTNQPQHF
TRBJ2-3 | TRBD2 | . | TRBV27 | TGTGCCAGCAGTTTTGGTGGGAGGGTCACAGATACGCAGTATTTT | CASSFGGRVTDTQYF
TRBJ2-3 | . | . | TRBV5-6 | TGTGCCAGCAGCTTGGCTGGGCGTTTGGTAGGGACAGATACGCAGTATTTT | CASSLAGRLVGTDTQYF
TRBJ2-3 | . | . | TRBV7-8 | TGTGCCAGCAGCTTAGTGGGTGTGGGGTTCACAGATACGCAGTATTTT | CASSLVGVGFTDTQYF
TRBJ1-1 | . | . | TRBV27 | TGTGCCAGCAGTTTATGGGGGGCTGACACTGAAGCTTTCTTT | CASSLWGADTEAFF
TRBJ1-2 | TRBD1 | . | TRBV28 | TGTGCCAGCAGTCTAGGACAGGGAATCTATGGCTACACCTTC | CASSLGQGIYGYTF
TRBJ2-2 | TRBD2 | . | TRBV12-5 | TGTGCTAGTGGTTTGGTCGTAGCGGGGAACACCGGGGAGCTGTTTTTT | CASGLVVAGNTGELFF
TRBJ1-4 | TRBD1 | . | TRBV29-1 | TGCAGCGCCGCCGGGACAGATAATGAAAAACTGTTTTTT | CSAAGTDNEKLFF
TRBJ2-7 | . | . | TRBV2 | TGTGCCAGCAGTGAGCAGGGAGTCACCTACGAGCAGTACTTC | CASSEQGVTYEQYF